This passage covers 18 T cell receptor beta chains from one sample sequenced in a study of T cell repertoires in cytomegalovirus infection. For these receptors, no antigen is known. In TCRdb, the reads were re-called with MiXCR into one record per CDR3 protein. The sample lists 650,000 to 850,000 distinct CDR3 sequences, under 35% occurring once. This specimen was cultured CD8+ T cells from PBMCs, taken from culture after CMV antigen stimulation. Source of these receptors: a human donor in good health (CMV status not recorded). Some clones in this sample may be carry-over from other donors' samples.

This clonotype was recorded many times. The CDR3: CASSEWGGPNTEAFF. CDR3 DNA: TGTGCCAGCAGTGAATGGGGCGGTCCGAACACTGAAGCTTTCTTT. The V and J genes are TRBV25-1 and TRBJ1-1; tentatively, D is TRBD1 (5 bases). CDR1 and CDR2 from the germline V gene are MGHDK and SYGVNS. Deletions cut 1 base from V and 1 base from J, with 10 bases between. This CDR3 is built from 15 residues.

The rearrangement uses TRBV28 and TRBJ2-5; the match to TRBD1 covers 9 bases. In germline, CDR1 is MDHEN, CDR2 SYDVKM. Trimming took 5 bases from V and 3 from J; bases not matched to a gene: 7. CDR3 length: 15 amino acids. The CDR3 coding sequence is TGTGCCAGCAGTCCTTGGGGACAGGGAGAAGAGACCCAGTACTTC. Protein product: CASSPWGQGEETQYF.

This clonotype was counted only a few times. The chain's CDR3 is CATRETASDLNTIYF. The CDR3 nucleotides read TGTGCCACCAGGGAAACAGCGTCGGATCTAAACACCATATATTTT. The rearrangement joins TRBV27 to TRBJ1-3, with a weak D call TRBD1 (5 bases). CDR1 and CDR2 (germline): MNHEY, SMNVEV (reference sequence). Trimming stripped 10 bases from V and 6 bases from J, with 22 bases between. This CDR3 is 15 amino acids long.

V and J are TRBV27 and TRBJ2-7, with 9 bases that match TRBD2. This CDR3 has 15 residues. The V segment lost 6 bases and the J segment 5 bases; nucleotides outside the gene matches: 11. Germline CDR1 MNHEY, CDR2 SMNVEV (reference sequence). CDR3 bases: TGTGCCAGCAGGGGGCGGCGGGGGGGGTCCCACGAGCAGTACGTC. This encodes CASRGRRGGSHEQYV.

This clonotype appeared many times. CDR3 residues: CASMTHRGNTGELFF. As DNA, the CDR3 is TGTGCCAGTATGACCCACCGGGGGAACACCGGGGAGCTGTTTTTT. The rearrangement joins TRBV19 to TRBJ2-2; D might be TRBD2 (5 bases). Germline V gives CDR1 LNHDA, CDR2 SQIVND (reference sequence). V was shortened by 7 bases and J by 1 base, with 13 bases between the two germline ends. The CDR3 runs to 15 residues.

The chain links TRBV6-1 to TRBJ2-1; a possible D gene is TRBD2 (6 bases). Germline V lookup: CDR1 MNHNS, CDR2 SASEGT. The V end lost 6 bases, the J end lost 0 bases, and 15 bases lay between the germline ends. This CDR3 is built from 16 residues. The CDR3 protein is CASRGPAGSSYNEQFF. The CDR3 DNA is TGTGCCAGCAGGGGCCCGGCGGGAAGCTCCTACAATGAGCAGTTCTTC.

The chain uses TRBV7-6 and TRBJ1-2; unclear D gene. CDR1 and CDR2 from the germline V gene are SGHVS and FNYEAQ. V lost 1 base and J 14 bases, leaving 8 bases between the germline ends. The CDR3 length is 10 residues. The CDR3 here is CASSLGELTF. The CDR3 region has the DNA TGTGCCAGCAGCTTAGGAGAGCTTACCTTC. The whole variable domain, filled in from reference TRBV7-6 and TRBJ1-2, reads GAGVSQSPRYKVTKRGQDVALRCDPISGHVSLYWYRQALGQGPEFLTYFNYEAQQDKSGLPNDRFSAERPEGSISTLTIQRTEQRDSAMYRCASSLGELTFGSGTRLTVV.

The V and J genes are TRBV20-1 and TRBJ1-1, with a weak D call TRBD1 (5 bases). V lost 5 bases and J lost 5, with 15 bases in between. Germline CDR1 and CDR2: DFQATT and SNEGSKA (reference sequence). The CDR3 spans 13 residues. The CDR3 is CSARDQDTTEAFF. The CDR3 coding sequence is TGCAGTGCTCGGGACCAAGACACGACTGAAGCTTTCTTT.

This rearrangement joins TRBV10-3 to TRBJ2-7; no firm D call. The CDR3 is 12 residues long. Germline CDR1 and CDR2: ENHRY and SYGVKD. V was shortened by 6 bases and J by 5 bases, with 11 bases between the two germline ends. The CDR3 here is CAIRLTRDEQYV. The CDR3, as DNA: TGTGCCATCAGACTTACAAGGGACGAGCAGTACGTC.

The CDR3 protein is CASSLIRTSEPLETQYF. The CDR3 DNA is TGTGCCAGCAGTTTAATCAGGACTAGCGAGCCGTTAGAGACCCAGTACTTC. This chain joins TRBV27 and TRBJ2-5; 9 bases match TRBD2. The CDR3 is made up of 17 amino acids. Per the germline V gene, CDR1 is MNHEY and CDR2 is SMNVEV (reference sequence). With 2 bases clipped from V and 4 bases from J, the junction kept 11 bases outside the gene matches.

On this clonotype itself: One junction end does not reproduce the germline sequence, and a read error may be involved. J is TRBJ1-2 and V is TRBV20-1, with D hard to call. Germline loops: CDR1 DFQATT, CDR2 SNEGSKA (reference sequence). The length of the CDR3 is 14 residues. The CDR3 nucleotides read TGCAGTGCCAGAGGAGGTACGAGCGACTATGGCTACACCTTC. This translates into CSARGGTSDYGYTF.

This clonotype was picked up a small number of times. The CDR3: CASSGGYQETQYF. The CDR3, as DNA: TGTGCCAGCAGCGGGGGTTACCAAGAGACCCAGTACTTC. V and J are TRBV7-9 and TRBJ2-5; perhaps D is TRBD1 or TRBD2 (5 bases each). The V end was cut by 5 bases, the J end by 0 bases, with 7 bases between. This CDR3 spans 13 amino acids. The V gene's germline CDR1 is SEHNR and CDR2 FQNEAQ (reference sequence).

This clonotype showed up many times. The chain links TRBV7-8 to TRBJ2-4, with D maybe TRBD1 (5 bases). This CDR3 contains 14 residues. Looked up from germline, CDR1 is SGHVS and CDR2 is FQNEAQ. The V end lost 5 bases, the J end lost 1 base, and 9 bases lay between the germline ends. In nucleotides, the CDR3 is TGTGCCAGCAGCCCCCCAGGGGCCAAAAACATTCAGTACTTC. Its protein is CASSPPGAKNIQYF.

This clonotype showed up just a few times. The rearrangement joins TRBV6-8 to TRBJ2-3; D is uncertain. The CDR3 has 15 amino acids. Trimming stripped 6 bases from V and 3 bases from J, with 16 bases between. Per germline, CDR1 MNHGY and CDR2 SAAAGT. The CDR3 nucleotides are TGTGCCAGCAGAACAAGGGTCGAGAGTACAGATACGCAGTATTTT. Its protein is CASRTRVESTDTQYF.

This clonotype was observed a handful of times. The V gene is TRBV2, the J gene TRBJ2-7; 7 nucleotides align to TRBD1. V lost 4 bases and J lost 3; bases outside the gene matches: 6. This CDR3 region has 14 residues. The germline V gene has CDR1 SNHLY and CDR2 FYNNEI. The CDR3 is CASSVPGGDYEQYF. In DNA form, the CDR3 reads TGTGCCAGCAGTGTGCCAGGGGGAGACTACGAGCAGTACTTC.

The V gene is TRBV7-9, the J gene TRBJ2-7; D is ambiguous. The V end was cut by 8 bases, the J end by 4 bases, with 24 bases between. This CDR3 comprises 16 residues. Looked up from germline, CDR1 is SEHNR and CDR2 is FQNEAQ (reference sequence). CDR3 residues: CASEGPSNTGSYEQYF. CDR3 bases: TGTGCCAGCGAAGGGCCAAGCAACACTGGATCGTACGAGCAGTACTTC.

The V gene is TRBV27, the J gene TRBJ2-1, with D unresolved. Germline V lookup: CDR1 MNHEY, CDR2 SMNVEV (reference sequence). V lost 6 bases to trimming and J lost 6 bases, with 9 bases between them. The CDR3 runs to 12 residues. The CDR3 nucleotides are TGTGCCAGCAGGGGAATGGGCAATGAGCAGTTCTTC. Residues: CASRGMGNEQFF.

This clonotype was counted at least ten times. This rearrangement joins TRBV12-3 or TRBV12-4 to TRBJ1-4; TRBD1 agrees at 7 bases. The V segment lost 2 bases and the J segment 0 bases; nucleotides outside the gene matches: 9. The CDR3 has 18 amino acids. CDR3 in DNA: TGTGCCAGCAGTTTAAGGTACAGGGGCCCAGCAACTAATGAAAAACTGTTTTTT. It translates to CASSLRYRGPATNEKLFF.